Below, 7 T cell receptor beta chains from the same sample are listed, as sequenced in a study of blood T cells in healthy people across ages. Next came a second PCR, run for about 7 to 12 cycles, which used a sample-barcoded 5' primer along with a J-beta primer mix. Using its own MiXCR run on the 5' RACE reads, TCRdb lists one record per CDR3 protein. The data contain approximately 830,000 distinct CDR3 sequences, 55% to 65% of them seen just once; the ten biggest clones take up 28%. The sample was blood. The receptors originated from a man under 40 in good health.

V gene TRBV5-1 combines with J gene TRBJ2-3; D unresolved. Trimming shortened V by 4 bases and J by 2 bases, and 17 bases separated the two germline ends. The CDR3 is 16 residues long. Germline CDR1 reads SGHRS; CDR2 reads YFSETQ. CDR3 amino acids: CASSTVYSPTTDTQYF. CDR3 nucleotide sequence: TGCGCCAGCAGCACGGTGTACAGCCCCACCACAGATACGCAGTATTTT.

With respect to this clonotype: A much larger clone lies one base from this, so it may be a read error. This chain connects TRBV21-1 to TRBJ1-5; TRBD1 is taken as the D call from the table, unchecked against the DNA. TRBV21-1 is designated a pseudogene. The CDR3 spans 14 residues. The CDR3 reads CASSTPGPTQPQHF. DNA for the CDR3: TGTGCCAGCAGCACCCCCGGGCCCACACAGCCCCAGCATTTT.

This clonotype was found a few times. J is TRBJ2-7 and V is TRBV7-2; 11 bases align to TRBD2. Per germline, CDR1 SGHTA and CDR2 FQGNSA. The ends lost 4 bases at V and 2 bases at J; junction bases unmatched: 4. The CDR3 contains 15 residues. The CDR3 here is CASSSPGLAAYEQYF. CDR3 in DNA: TGTGCCAGCAGCTCACCGGGACTAGCGGCCTACGAGCAGTACTTC.

This chain connects TRBV3-1 to TRBJ2-5, with D possibly being TRBD1 (5 bases). Germline values: CDR1 LGHDT, CDR2 YNNKEL (reference sequence). This CDR3 has 17 residues. V was pared by 0 bases and J by 2 bases, with 16 bases between. The chain's CDR3 is CASSQDLIQGDQETQYF. The CDR3 coding sequence is TGTGCCAGCAGCCAAGATCTTATCCAGGGTGATCAAGAGACCCAGTACTTC.

This rearrangement joins TRBV6-5 to TRBJ2-4, with 8 bases identical to TRBD1. Matching the DNA end better, TRBJ2-7 makes the J call doubtful. This CDR3 comprises 15 residues. The V gene's germline CDR1 is MNHEY and CDR2 SVGAGI. CDR3 sequence (DNA): TGTGCCAGCAGTTACTCCGGGACAGGCCAGGTCGAGCAGTACTTC. As protein: CASSYSGTGQVEQYF.

This clonotype was detected only a few times. V is TRBV6-2 or TRBV6-3 and J is TRBJ2-1; possibly TRBD1 or TRBD2 for D (5 bases each). CDR1 MNHEY and CDR2 SVGEGT come from the germline V gene. The CDR3 extends over 14 amino acids. V lost 6 bases to trimming and J lost 0 bases, with 9 bases between them. CDR3 in DNA: TGTGCCAGCAGGGGGACGCTCTCCTACAATGAGCAGTTCTTC. This encodes CASRGTLSYNEQFF.

This clonotype showed up just a few times. V usage is TRBV12-5 and J usage is TRBJ2-3; no clear D. This CDR3 is built from 16 residues. V gave up 4 bases and J gave up 4 bases, with 18 bases separating them. CDR1 LGHNT and CDR2 FRNRAP come from the germline V gene. The CDR3 sequence is CASGSKDPTGADTQYF. The CDR3 DNA is TGTGCTAGTGGTTCCAAGGATCCTACTGGCGCAGATACGCAGTATTTT.